The T cell receptor beta chain under discussion was sequenced for a study of CD8 T cells in Susac syndrome (dated by TCRdb to about 2019). For context, the study as a whole: Of the Susac syndrome patients who were sequenced, roughly 6 had clinically active disease and eight or nine were in clinical remission. Susac syndrome patients were therapy-naive, on corticosteroids (some also receiving IVIg), or on IVIg alone at blood withdrawal. The study used repertoire sequencing to test whether antigen drove CD8+ T cell activation and differentiation in Susac syndrome.

What the authors observed across the whole study: The TCR sequencing and HLA analysis was acknowledged to have included a relatively small number of individuals. In the CD4+ T cell repertoire of Susac syndrome patients, clonal expansion was not detected.

The germline V and J ends show losses of 3 bases and 5 bases respectively, and no gene match explains 7 bases of the junction. The CDR3 spans 16 residues, from the cysteine through the phenylalanine. Just CDR3 DNA is preserved here, 48 bases in frame from base 1. Taken from the germline V gene, the CDR1 and CDR2 loops are KGHSH and LQKENI. RNA was extracted using the RNeasy kit, and about 0.5 to 1 ug of the RNA was reverse transcribed with random hexamers. The immunoSEQ multiplex PCR assay, covering 54 Vbeta and 13 Jbeta segments, was used to amplify TCR beta CDR3 regions. Bias from PCR amplification was corrected by using a synthetic template baseline for primer optimization and for computational correction. The paper's processing steps were these. Reads were annotated to V, D and J genes per IMGT and analyzed with immunoSEQ Analyzer, keeping only productive sequences. To calculate clonality, Shannon entropy was normalized by log2 of the number of productive unique sequences and then subtracted from one. For each patient and control, public and private clones were evaluated among the 100 most prevalent clones. Susac-specific clones were defined as absent from healthy and MS cohorts, over a thousand published viral clones and other ImmuneACCESS disease sequences. Using fastp at Q25 and MiXCR, TCRdb reprocessed the public reads and kept productive beta chains. Each entry merges the rows of one CDR3 protein and shows their most common DNA and genes. What appears here as the V and J calls and clone size reflects TCRdb's work, not the paper's. This sample is represented by roughly 80,000 distinct CDR3 sequences; 93% of them were singletons. The top ten clones comprise about 0.52% of the sample.

Peripheral blood CD8+ and CD4+ T cells from healthy donors, Susac syndrome patients and multiple sclerosis patients were profiled using high-throughput TCR beta sequencing. The Susac syndrome patients fulfilled recently defined diagnostic criteria for either definite or probable disease. CD8+ TEMRA cells were enriched by FACS, while bulk CD8+ and CD4+ T cells were purified by magnetic negative isolation. Blood was drawn into EDTA tubes, processed within 24 hours, and PBMCs were isolated by density gradient centrifugation. PBMCs intended for TCR sequencing were cryopreserved in liquid nitrogen and were subsequently thawed in a 37 degrees C water bath. The sorted or isolated CD4+, CD8+ and CD8+ TEMRA cells reached a purity of at least 90%. As concerns this clonotype: Its antigen remains unidentified. Qualities for individual bases were not recorded, and no much larger clone is one base off.

The chain is assembled from TRBV18 and TRBJ2-2; 9 bases in the middle match TRBD2. The specimen sequenced was CD4+ T cells from PBMCs. The sequence derives from a human donor with Susac syndrome. The sequence in DNA is TGTGCCAGCTCACCTAGCGGGAGCGTTTGGACCGGGGAGCTGTTTTTT. It codes for CASSPSGSVWTGELFF.